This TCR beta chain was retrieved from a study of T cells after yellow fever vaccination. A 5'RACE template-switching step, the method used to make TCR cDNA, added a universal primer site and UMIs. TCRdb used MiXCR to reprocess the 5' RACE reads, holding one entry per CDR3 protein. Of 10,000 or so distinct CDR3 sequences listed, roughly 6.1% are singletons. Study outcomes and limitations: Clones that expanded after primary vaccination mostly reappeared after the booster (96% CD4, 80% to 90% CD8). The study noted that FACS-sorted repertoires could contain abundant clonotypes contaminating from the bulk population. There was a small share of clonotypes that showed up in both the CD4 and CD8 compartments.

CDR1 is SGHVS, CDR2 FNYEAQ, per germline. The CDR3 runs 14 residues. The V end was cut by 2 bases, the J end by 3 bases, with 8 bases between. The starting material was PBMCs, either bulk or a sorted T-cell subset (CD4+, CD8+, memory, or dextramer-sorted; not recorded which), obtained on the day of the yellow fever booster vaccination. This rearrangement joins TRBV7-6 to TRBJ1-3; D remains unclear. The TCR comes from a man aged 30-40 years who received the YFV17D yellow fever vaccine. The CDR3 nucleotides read TGTGCCAGCAGCTTACGGGAGGATGGAAACACCATATATTTT. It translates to CASSLREDGNTIYF.